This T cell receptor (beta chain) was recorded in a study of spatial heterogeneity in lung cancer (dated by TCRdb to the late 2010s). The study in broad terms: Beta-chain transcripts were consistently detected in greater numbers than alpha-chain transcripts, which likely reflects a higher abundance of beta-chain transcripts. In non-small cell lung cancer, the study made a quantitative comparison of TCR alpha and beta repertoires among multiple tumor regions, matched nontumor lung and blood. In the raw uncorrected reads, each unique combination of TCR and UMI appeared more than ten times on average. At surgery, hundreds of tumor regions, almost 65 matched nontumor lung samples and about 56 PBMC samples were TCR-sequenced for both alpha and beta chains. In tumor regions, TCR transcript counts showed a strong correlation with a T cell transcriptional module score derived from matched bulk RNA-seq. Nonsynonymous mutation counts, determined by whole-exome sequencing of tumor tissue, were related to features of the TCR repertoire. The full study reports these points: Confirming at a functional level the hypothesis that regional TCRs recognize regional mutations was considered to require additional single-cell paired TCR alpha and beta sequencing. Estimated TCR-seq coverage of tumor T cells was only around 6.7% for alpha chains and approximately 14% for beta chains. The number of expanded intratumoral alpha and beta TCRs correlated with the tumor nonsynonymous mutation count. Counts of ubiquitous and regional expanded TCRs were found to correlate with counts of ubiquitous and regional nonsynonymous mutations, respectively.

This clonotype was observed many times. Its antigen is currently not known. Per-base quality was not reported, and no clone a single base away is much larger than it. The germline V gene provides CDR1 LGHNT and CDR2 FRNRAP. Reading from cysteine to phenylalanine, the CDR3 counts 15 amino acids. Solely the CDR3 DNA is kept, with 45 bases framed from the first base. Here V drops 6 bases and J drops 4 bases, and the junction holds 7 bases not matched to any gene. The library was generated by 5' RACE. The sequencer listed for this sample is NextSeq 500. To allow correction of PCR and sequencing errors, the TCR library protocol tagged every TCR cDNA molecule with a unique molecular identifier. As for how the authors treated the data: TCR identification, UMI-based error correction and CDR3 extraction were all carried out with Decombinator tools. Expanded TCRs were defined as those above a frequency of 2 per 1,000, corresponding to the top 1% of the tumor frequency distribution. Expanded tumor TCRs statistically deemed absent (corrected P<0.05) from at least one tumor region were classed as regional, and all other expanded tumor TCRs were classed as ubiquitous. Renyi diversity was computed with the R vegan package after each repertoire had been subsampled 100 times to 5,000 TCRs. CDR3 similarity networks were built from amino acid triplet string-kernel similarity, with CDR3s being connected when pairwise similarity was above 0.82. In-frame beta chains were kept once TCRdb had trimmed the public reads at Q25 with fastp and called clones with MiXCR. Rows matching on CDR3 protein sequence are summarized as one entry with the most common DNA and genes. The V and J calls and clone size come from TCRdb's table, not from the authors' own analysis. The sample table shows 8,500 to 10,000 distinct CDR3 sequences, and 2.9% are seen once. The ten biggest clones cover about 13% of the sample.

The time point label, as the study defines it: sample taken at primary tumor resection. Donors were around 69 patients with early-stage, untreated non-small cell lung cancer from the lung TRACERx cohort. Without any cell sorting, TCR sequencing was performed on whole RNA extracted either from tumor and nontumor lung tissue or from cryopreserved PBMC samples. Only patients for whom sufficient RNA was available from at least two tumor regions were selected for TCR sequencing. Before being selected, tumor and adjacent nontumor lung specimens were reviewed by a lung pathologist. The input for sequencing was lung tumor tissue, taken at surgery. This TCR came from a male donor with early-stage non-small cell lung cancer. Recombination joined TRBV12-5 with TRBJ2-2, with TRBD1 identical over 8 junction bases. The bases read TGTGCTAGTGGCTTAAGACAGGGGAGCACCGGGGAGCTGTTTTTT. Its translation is CASGLRQGSTGELFF.